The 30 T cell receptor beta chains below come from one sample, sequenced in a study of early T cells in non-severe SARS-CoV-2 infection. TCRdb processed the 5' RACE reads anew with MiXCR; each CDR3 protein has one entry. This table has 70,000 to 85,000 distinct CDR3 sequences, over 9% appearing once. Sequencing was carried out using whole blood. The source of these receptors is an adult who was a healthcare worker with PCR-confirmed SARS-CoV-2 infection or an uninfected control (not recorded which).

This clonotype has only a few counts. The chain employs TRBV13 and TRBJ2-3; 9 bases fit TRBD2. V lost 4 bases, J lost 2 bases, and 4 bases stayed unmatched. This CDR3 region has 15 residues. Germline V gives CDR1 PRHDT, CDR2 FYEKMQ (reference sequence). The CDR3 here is CASSSLAGITDTQYF. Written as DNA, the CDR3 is TGTGCCAGCAGCTCCCTAGCGGGAATCACAGATACGCAGTATTTT.

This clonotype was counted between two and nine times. The CDR3 is CASSQAGQDRYGYTF. The CDR3 coding sequence is TGTGCCAGCAGCCAAGCGGGACAGGACCGCTATGGCTACACCTTC. The rearrangement joins TRBV14 to TRBJ1-2; the match to TRBD1 covers 8 bases. Per germline, CDR1 SGHDN and CDR2 FVKESK. V lost 1 base, J lost 4 bases, and 5 bases stayed unmatched. CDR3 size: 15 residues.

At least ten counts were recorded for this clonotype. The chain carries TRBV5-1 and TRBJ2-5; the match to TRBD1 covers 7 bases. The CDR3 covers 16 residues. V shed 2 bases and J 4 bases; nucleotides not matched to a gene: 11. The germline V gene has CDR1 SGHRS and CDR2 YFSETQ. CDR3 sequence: CASSFTRDSQGETQYF. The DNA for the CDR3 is TGCGCCAGCAGCTTTACCCGGGACAGCCAAGGAGAGACCCAGTACTTC.

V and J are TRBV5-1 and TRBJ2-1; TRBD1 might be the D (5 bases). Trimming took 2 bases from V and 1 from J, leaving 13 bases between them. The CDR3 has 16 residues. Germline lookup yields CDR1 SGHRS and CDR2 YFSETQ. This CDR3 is CASSFKGSTSYNEQFF. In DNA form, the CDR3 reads TGCGCCAGCAGCTTTAAGGGGTCAACTTCCTACAATGAGCAGTTCTTC.

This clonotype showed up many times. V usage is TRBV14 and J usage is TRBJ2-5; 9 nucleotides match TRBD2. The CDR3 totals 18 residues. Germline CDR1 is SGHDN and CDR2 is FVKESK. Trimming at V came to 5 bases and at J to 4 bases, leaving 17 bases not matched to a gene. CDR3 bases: TGTGCCAGCAGCTACACCCGCGGAGGAATAGCGGGAGTAGAGACCCAGTACTTC. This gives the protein CASSYTRGGIAGVETQYF.

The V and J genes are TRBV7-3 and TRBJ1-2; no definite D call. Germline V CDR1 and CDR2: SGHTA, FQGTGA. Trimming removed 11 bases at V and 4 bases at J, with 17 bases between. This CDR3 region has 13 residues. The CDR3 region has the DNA TGTGCCGGAGGCGGATTCTACGGCTATGGCTACACCTTC. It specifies CAGGGFYGYGYTF.

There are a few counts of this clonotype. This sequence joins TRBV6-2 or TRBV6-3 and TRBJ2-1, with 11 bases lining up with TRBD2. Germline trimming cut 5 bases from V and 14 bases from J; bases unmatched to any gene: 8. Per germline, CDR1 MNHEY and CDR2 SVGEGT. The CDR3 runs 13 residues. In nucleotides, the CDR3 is TGTGCCAGCAGTGAGACTAGCGGGGTCCGTAAGTTCTTC. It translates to CASSETSGVRKFF.

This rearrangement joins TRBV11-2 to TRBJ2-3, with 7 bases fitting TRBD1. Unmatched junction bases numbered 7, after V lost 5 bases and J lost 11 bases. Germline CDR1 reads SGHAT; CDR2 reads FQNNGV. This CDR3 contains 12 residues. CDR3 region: CASSEQGYGQYF. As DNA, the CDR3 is TGTGCCAGCAGCGAACAGGGGTATGGGCAGTATTTT.

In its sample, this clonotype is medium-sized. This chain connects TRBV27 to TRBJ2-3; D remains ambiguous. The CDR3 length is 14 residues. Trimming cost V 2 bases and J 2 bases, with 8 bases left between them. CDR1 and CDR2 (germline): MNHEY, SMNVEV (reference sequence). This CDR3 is CASSLGHLTDTQYF. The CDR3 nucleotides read TGTGCCAGCAGTTTAGGGCACCTCACAGATACGCAGTATTTT.

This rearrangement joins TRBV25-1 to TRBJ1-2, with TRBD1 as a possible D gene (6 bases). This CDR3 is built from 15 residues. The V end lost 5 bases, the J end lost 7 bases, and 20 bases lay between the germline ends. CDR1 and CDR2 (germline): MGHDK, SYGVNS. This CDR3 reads CASSPQDSSYCGYTF. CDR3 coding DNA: TGTGCCAGCAGTCCCCAGGACAGTTCCTACTGTGGCTACACCTTC.

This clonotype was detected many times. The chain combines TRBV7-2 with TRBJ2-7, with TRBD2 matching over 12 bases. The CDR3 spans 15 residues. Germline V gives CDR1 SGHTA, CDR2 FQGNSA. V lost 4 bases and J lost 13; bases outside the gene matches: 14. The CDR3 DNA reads TGTGCCAGCAGCTCTCTTTACTGGACTAGCGGGGACCTTTACTTC. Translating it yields CASSSLYWTSGDLYF.

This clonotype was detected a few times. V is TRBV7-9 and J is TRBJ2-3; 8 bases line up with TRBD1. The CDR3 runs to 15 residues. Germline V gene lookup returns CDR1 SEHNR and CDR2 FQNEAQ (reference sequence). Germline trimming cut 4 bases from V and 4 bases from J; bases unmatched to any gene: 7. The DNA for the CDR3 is TGTGCCAGCAGCTCCCGGGACAGGTCCCCAGATACGCAGTATTTT. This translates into CASSSRDRSPDTQYF.

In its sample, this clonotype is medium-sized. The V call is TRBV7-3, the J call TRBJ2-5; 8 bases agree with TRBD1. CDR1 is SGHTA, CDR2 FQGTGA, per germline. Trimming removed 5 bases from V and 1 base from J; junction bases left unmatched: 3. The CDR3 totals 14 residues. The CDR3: CASSVGTGQETQYF. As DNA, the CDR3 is TGTGCCAGCAGCGTCGGGACAGGCCAAGAGACCCAGTACTTC. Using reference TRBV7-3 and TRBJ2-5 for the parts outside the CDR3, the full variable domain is GAGVSQTPSNKVTEKGKYVELRCDPISGHTALYWYRQSLGQGPEFLIYFQGTGAADDSGLPNDRFFAVRPEGSVSTLKIQRTERGDSAVYLCASSVGTGQETQYFGPGTRLLVL.

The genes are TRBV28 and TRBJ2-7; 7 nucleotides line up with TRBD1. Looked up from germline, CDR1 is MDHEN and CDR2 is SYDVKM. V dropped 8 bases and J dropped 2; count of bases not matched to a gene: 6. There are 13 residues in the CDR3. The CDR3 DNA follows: TGTGCCAGCGAAGACAGGGACCCCTACGAGCAGTACTTC. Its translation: CASEDRDPYEQYF.

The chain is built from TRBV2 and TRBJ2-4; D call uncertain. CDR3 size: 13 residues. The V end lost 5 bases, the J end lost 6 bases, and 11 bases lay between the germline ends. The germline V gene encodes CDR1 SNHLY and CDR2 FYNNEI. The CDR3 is CASSSEQPNIQYF. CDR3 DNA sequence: TGTGCCAGCAGTTCCGAACAGCCAAACATTCAGTACTTC.

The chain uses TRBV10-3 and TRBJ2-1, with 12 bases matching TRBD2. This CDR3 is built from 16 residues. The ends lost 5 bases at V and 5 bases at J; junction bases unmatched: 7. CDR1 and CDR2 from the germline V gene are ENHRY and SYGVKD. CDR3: CAISTPGLAGNNEQFF. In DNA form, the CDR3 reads TGTGCCATCAGTACCCCGGGACTAGCGGGCAACAATGAGCAGTTCTTC.

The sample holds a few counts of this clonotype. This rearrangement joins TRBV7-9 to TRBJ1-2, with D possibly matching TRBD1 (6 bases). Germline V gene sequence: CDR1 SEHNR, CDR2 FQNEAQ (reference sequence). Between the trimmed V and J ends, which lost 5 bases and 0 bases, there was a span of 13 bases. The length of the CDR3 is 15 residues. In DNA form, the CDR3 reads TGTGCCAGCAGCAATACGGGACAACCTAACTATGGCTACACCTTC. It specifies CASSNTGQPNYGYTF.

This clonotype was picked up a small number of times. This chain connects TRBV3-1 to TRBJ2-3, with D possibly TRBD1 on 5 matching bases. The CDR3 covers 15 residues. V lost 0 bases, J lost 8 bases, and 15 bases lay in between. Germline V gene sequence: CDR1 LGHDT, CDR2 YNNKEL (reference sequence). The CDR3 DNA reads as TGTGCCAGCAGCCAAGAGACCCTTAACCAGGGTACGCAGTATTTT. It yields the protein CASSQETLNQGTQYF.

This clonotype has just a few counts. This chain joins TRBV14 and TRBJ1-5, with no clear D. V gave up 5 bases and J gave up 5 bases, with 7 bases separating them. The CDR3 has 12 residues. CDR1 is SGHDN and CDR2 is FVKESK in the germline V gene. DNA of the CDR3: TGTGCCAGCAGCTTACATGATCAGCCCCAGCATTTT. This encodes CASSLHDQPQHF.

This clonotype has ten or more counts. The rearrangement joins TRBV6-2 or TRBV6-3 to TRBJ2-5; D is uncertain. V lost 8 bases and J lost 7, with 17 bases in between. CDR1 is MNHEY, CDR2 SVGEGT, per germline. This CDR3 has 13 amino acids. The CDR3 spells CASGNGILLTQYF. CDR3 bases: TGTGCCAGCGGCAACGGCATACTATTGACCCAGTACTTC.

The CDR3 coding sequence is TGTGCCAGTAGTAGGGTCGGCGGCACAGATACGCAGTATTTT. It yields the protein CASSRVGGTDTQYF. The V and J genes are TRBV19 and TRBJ2-3; D is ambiguous. V was clipped by 4 bases and J by 1 base, with 9 bases between them. CDR3 size: 14 residues. The germline gives CDR1 LNHDA, CDR2 SQIVND (reference sequence). Using reference TRBV19 and TRBJ2-3 for the parts outside the CDR3, the full variable domain is DGGITQSPKYLFRKEGQNVTLSCEQNLNHDAMYWYRQDPGQGLRLIYYSQIVNDFQKGDIAEGYSVSREKKESFPLTVTSAQKNPTAFYLCASSRVGGTDTQYFGPGTRLTVL.

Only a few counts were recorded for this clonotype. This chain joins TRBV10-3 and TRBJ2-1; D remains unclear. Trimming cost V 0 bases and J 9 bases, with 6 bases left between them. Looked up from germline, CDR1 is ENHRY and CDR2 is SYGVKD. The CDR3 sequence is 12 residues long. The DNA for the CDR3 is TGTGCCATCAGTGAGTCTACGGGTGAGCAGTTCTTC. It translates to CAISESTGEQFF.

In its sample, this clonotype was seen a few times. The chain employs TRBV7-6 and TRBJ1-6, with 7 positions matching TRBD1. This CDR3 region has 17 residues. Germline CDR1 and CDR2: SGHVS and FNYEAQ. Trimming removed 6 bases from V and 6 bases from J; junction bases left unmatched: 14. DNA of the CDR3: TGTGCCAGCAGTCGAGGGGGCGAGGGACAGCCTAATTCACCCCTCCACTTT. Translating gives CASSRGGEGQPNSPLHF. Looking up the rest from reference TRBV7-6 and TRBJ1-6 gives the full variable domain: GAGVSQSPRYKVTKRGQDVALRCDPISGHVSLYWYRQALGQGPEFLTYFNYEAQQDKSGLPNDRFSAERPEGSISTLTIQRTEQRDSAMYRCASSRGGEGQPNSPLHFGNGTRLTVT.

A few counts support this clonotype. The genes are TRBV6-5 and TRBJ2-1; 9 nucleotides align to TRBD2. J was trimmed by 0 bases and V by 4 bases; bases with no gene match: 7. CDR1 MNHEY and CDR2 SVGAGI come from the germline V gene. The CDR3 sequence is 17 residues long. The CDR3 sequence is CASSFLSSGTSYNEQFF. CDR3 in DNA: TGTGCCAGCAGTTTTCTCTCTAGCGGGACCTCCTACAATGAGCAGTTCTTC.

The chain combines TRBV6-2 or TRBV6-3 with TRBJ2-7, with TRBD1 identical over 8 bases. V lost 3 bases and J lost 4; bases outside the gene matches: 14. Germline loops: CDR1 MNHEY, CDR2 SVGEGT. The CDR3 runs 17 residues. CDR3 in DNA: TGTGCCAGCAGTTATAGGACATCAAACAGGGGGTTATACGAGCAGTACTTC. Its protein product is CASSYRTSNRGLYEQYF.

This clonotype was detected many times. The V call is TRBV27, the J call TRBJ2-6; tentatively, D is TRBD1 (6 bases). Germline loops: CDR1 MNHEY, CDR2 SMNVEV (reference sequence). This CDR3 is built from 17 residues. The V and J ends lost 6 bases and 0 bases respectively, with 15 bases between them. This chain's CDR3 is CASSRQELLSGANVLTF. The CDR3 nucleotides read TGTGCCAGCAGCCGACAGGAATTACTCTCTGGGGCCAACGTCCTGACTTTC. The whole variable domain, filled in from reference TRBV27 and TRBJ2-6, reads EAQVTQNPRYLITVTGKKLTVTCSQNMNHEYMSWYRQDPGLGLRQIYYSMNVEVTDKGDVPEGYKVSRKEKRNFPLILESPSPNQTSLYFCASSRQELLSGANVLTFGAGSRLTVL.

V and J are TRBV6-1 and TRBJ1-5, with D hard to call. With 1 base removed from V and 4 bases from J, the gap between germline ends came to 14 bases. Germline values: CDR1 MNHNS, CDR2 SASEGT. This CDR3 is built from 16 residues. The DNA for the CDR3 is TGTGCCAGCAGTGAAGGGGCAGGAATACTAAATCAGCCCCAGCATTTT. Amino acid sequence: CASSEGAGILNQPQHF.

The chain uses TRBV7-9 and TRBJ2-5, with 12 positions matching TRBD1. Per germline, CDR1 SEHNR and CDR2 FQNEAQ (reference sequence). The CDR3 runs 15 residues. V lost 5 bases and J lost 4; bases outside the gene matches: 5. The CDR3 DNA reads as TGTGCCAGCAGCCTGGGACAGGGGGCAGTAGAGACCCAGTACTTC. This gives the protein CASSLGQGAVETQYF.

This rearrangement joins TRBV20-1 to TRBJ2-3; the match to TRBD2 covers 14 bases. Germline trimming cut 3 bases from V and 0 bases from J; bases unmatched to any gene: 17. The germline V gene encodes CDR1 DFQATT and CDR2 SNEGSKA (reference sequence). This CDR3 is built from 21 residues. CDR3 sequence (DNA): TGCAGTGCTAGTGGGTCCGGTCCCGGACTAGCGGGAGGATATAGCACAGATACGCAGTATTTT. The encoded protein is CSASGSGPGLAGGYSTDTQYF.

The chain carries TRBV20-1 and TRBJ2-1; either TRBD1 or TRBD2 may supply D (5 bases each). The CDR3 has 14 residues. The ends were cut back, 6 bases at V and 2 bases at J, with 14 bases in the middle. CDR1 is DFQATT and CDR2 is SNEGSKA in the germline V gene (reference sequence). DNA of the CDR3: TGCAGTGCCCTCGGGGCTACCCCCTACAATGAGCAGTTCTTC. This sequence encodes CSALGATPYNEQFF.